Only one count was recorded for the clone carrying this T cell receptor beta chain. The antigen remains undetermined. This is likely a read error, given that the CDR3 carries no conserved phenylalanine or tryptophan at its end. Because the CDR3's place on the DNA is in doubt, the DNA is left out and the CDR3 is given as listed by TCRdb. TCRdb redid the calling of the reads with MiXCR, one entry per CDR3 protein. The sample has fewer than 550,000 distinct CDR3 sequences, 16% seen once. This sample was taken from a study of T cell repertoires in cytomegalovirus infection. Notes on the study in general: In two of eight donors, the top clonotype was HLA-C-restricted CMV-specific.

The sequenced material came from CD8+ T cells from PBMCs. This TCR derives from a human donor in good health (CMV status not recorded). Some clones in this sample may be carry-over from other donors' samples.

The CDR3 spells CASSRRTPYNEQLL. The chain employs TRBV11-1 and TRBJ2-1. Counting both end residues, the CDR3 totals 14 amino acids. CDR1 and CDR2 from the germline V gene are SGHAT and FQDESV (reference sequence).